This T cell receptor (beta chain) was identified in a study of CD8+ T cells in alopecia areata. Study observations and caveats: Scalp samples also contribute reads from the resident alphabeta T cells found in normal skin. An increase in clonality over normal scalp was evident in lesional scalp, especially alopecia totalis/universalis.

Sampling of alopecia areata patients yielded lesional scalp punch biopsies as well as peripheral blood. Isolation of CD4+ and CD8+ T cells from PBMCs was achieved by sorting. RNA, once extracted, was reverse transcribed into cDNA for use as the sequencing template. Clones were read by immunoSEQ multiplex PCR, and TCRdb kept only the in-frame ones, dropping some. The table has about 64,000 clones, about 40% seen once. Germline loops: CDR1 PRHDT, CDR2 FYEKMQ (reference sequence). This CDR3 has 11 amino acids. The germline V and J ends were trimmed by 5 bases and 0 bases, with 1 base remaining between them. Remarks on this clone: Its antigen is undetermined.

What was sequenced was NKG2D-low CD8+ T cells sorted from blood. The chain has TRBV13 and TRBJ1-1; D ambiguous. The source of this sequence is a human donor with alopecia areata. CDR3 sequence reads: CASSLNTEAFF. CDR3 DNA: TGTGCCAGCAGCCTGAACACTGAAGCTTTCTTT.